These 30 T cell receptor beta chains were sequenced from one sample in a study of cytomegalovirus exposure and HLA in healthy donors. The study ran its PCR with 60 Vbeta and 13 Jbeta primers. Sequencing was performed with immunoSEQ multiplex PCR; in TCRdb, only in-frame clones are kept and a portion is missing. The sample consists of fewer than 110,000 clones, 55% to 85% of them appearing once. Sequenced material: PBMCs. The receptors were sampled from a young man in good health and CMV-seronegative.

This chain joins TRBV9 and TRBJ2-1; TRBD1 might be the D (5 bases). This CDR3 has 14 amino acids. V lost 7 bases and J lost 0, with 11 bases in between. The germline V gene encodes CDR1 SGDLS and CDR2 YYNGEE. The CDR3 loop reads CASGQDTSYNEQFF. The CDR3 nucleotides are TGTGCCAGCGGGCAGGACACCTCCTACAATGAGCAGTTCTTC.

This sequence joins TRBV5-1 and TRBJ2-7; 8 nucleotides match TRBD1. This CDR3 has 18 amino acids. Germline assignment: CDR1 SGHRS and CDR2 YFSETQ. With V trimmed by 1 base and J by 2 bases, 14 bases remained unmatched. CDR3 sequence (DNA): TGCGCCAGCAGCTTGTCAGGGGGCGGCTCCGGGAAACCCTACGAGCAGTACTTC. Amino acids: CASSLSGGGSGKPYEQYF. Full variable domain (rest looked up from reference TRBV5-1 and TRBJ2-7): KAGVTQTPRYLIKTRGQQVTLSCSPISGHRSVSWYQQTPGQGLQFLFEYFSETQRNKGNFPGRFSGRQFSNSRSEMNVSTLELGDSALYLCASSLSGGGSGKPYEQYFGPGTRLTVT.

This chain connects TRBV6-5 to TRBJ2-7; TRBD1 might be the D (6 bases). Looked up from germline, CDR1 is MNHEY and CDR2 is SVGAGI. V lost 5 bases and J lost 3, with 17 bases in between. This CDR3 spans 15 amino acids. The CDR3, as DNA: TGTGCCAGCAGTGGCCAACAGGGATGGGACTACGAGCAGTACTTC. Protein sequence: CASSGQQGWDYEQYF.

This chain links TRBV28 with TRBJ2-2; perhaps TRBD2 as D (5 bases). Trimming removed 7 bases from V and 6 bases from J, with 12 bases in between. Per germline, CDR1 MDHEN and CDR2 SYDVKM. The CDR3 covers 13 residues. This chain's CDR3 is CASTLPGSGELFF. CDR3 sequence (DNA): TGTGCCAGCACCCTCCCGGGATCCGGGGAGCTGTTTTTT.

This chain uses TRBV7-9 with TRBJ2-3; TRBD1 matches 8 bases. Trimming removed 2 bases from V and 6 bases from J; junction bases left unmatched: 7. Germline V gene data show CDR1 as SEHNR and CDR2 as FQNEAQ (reference sequence). The CDR3 totals 15 residues. The CDR3 nucleotides are TGTGCCAGCAGCTTAAGACAGGGGCGTGGGGATACGCAGTATTTT. This gives the protein CASSLRQGRGDTQYF.

The rearrangement links TRBV7-9 to TRBJ2-7; D might be TRBD2 (5 bases). With 0 bases removed from V and 2 bases from J, the gap between germline ends came to 5 bases. CDR3 length: 13 amino acids. The germline gives CDR1 SEHNR, CDR2 FQNEAQ (reference sequence). This chain's CDR3 is CASSLAGAYEQYF. CDR3 bases: TGTGCCAGCAGCTTAGCGGGAGCCTACGAGCAGTACTTC.

J is TRBJ2-3 and V is TRBV20-1; D perhaps matches TRBD1 (5 bases). This CDR3 is 10 amino acids long. V lost 5 bases to trimming and J lost 13 bases, with 13 bases between them. Germline-derived CDR1 and CDR2 are DFQATT and SNEGSKA (reference sequence). As DNA, the CDR3 is TGCAGTGCTTGGGGCGGACGGAAGTATTTT. It translates to CSAWGGRKYF.

The genes are TRBV18 and TRBJ1-1; D may be TRBD1 (6 bases). The CDR3 extends over 14 amino acids. Germline values: CDR1 KGHSH, CDR2 LQKENI. Trimming left V 3 bases short and J 1 base short, with 9 bases between. DNA of the CDR3: TGTGCCAGCTCACCCTCGACAGGGAACACTGAAGCTTTCTTT. This gives the protein CASSPSTGNTEAFF.

Notes on this clone: The junction departs from germline at one end; a sequencing error may be responsible. The V gene is TRBV14, the J gene TRBJ2-1; 7 bases match TRBD2. Germline-derived CDR1 and CDR2 are SGHDN and FVKESK. This CDR3 is built from 12 residues. The CDR3 region is CASSPSGYEQLF. For the CDR3, the DNA is TGTGCCAGCAGCCCTAGCGGCTATGAGCAGCTCTTC.

The J gene is TRBJ1-2, the V gene TRBV19; D unclear. Germline lookup yields CDR1 LNHDA and CDR2 SQIVND (reference sequence). The V end was cut by 2 bases, the J end by 0 bases, with 7 bases between. The CDR3 totals 14 residues. The CDR3 protein is CASSITGPNYGYTF. The CDR3 bases are TGTGCCAGTAGTATAACGGGTCCTAACTATGGCTACACCTTC.

This clone has a handful of counts. This chain connects TRBV28 to TRBJ2-2, with D maybe TRBD1 (5 bases). The germline V gene encodes CDR1 MDHEN and CDR2 SYDVKM. This CDR3 spans 21 amino acids. Between the trimmed V and J ends, which lost 2 bases and 1 base, there was a span of 26 bases. CDR3: CASSLGLRAGHAPRNTGELFF. The CDR3 DNA reads as TGTGCCAGCAGTTTAGGGCTCAGGGCTGGGCACGCGCCGCGGAACACCGGGGAGCTGTTTTTT. The full variable domain, with the rest looked up from reference TRBV28 and TRBJ2-2, is DVKVTQSSRYLVKRTGEKVFLECVQDMDHENMFWYRQDPGLGLRLIYFSYDVKMKEKGDIPEGYSVSREKKERFSLILESASTNQTSMYLCASSLGLRAGHAPRNTGELFFGEGSRLTVL.

The chain carries TRBV7-6 and TRBJ2-1; maybe TRBD1 (6 bases). V was trimmed by 4 bases and J by 9 bases, leaving 22 bases between them. Germline V gives CDR1 SGHVS, CDR2 FNYEAQ. This CDR3 is 16 amino acids long. CDR3 amino acids: CASSSGRLIQGSEQFF. The DNA of the CDR3 is TGTGCCAGCAGCTCGGGACGCCTGATCCAGGGGAGTGAGCAGTTCTTC.

This clone appeared a single time. The chain uses TRBV19 and TRBJ2-1, with TRBD2 identical over 7 bases. The CDR3 has 16 amino acids. Germline V gene data show CDR1 as LNHDA and CDR2 as SQIVND (reference sequence). Trimming took 6 bases from V and 3 from J; bases not matched to a gene: 11. CDR3 nucleotide sequence: TGTGCCAGTAGCACCGGGTGGGGGGAGGGCTACAATGAGCAGTTCTTC. Translating it yields CASSTGWGEGYNEQFF.

The chain recombines TRBV29-1 with TRBJ2-1, with 7 bases identical to TRBD2. V lost 6 bases, J lost 0 bases, and 11 bases stayed unmatched. In germline, CDR1 is SQVTM, CDR2 ANQGSEA. This CDR3 spans 16 amino acids. This chain's CDR3 is CSVNLGLGSSYNEQFF. The CDR3 region has the DNA TGCAGCGTGAACCTCGGACTAGGCAGCTCCTACAATGAGCAGTTCTTC.

The chain is built from TRBV7-9 and TRBJ2-5, with TRBD1 matching 9 bases. Losses at the gene ends were 4 bases for V and 5 bases for J; bases not matched to a gene: 11. CDR1 and CDR2 (germline): SEHNR, FQNEAQ (reference sequence). The CDR3 is 16 amino acids. Here the CDR3 reads CASSSDRGSPLETQYF. The CDR3 bases are TGTGCCAGCAGCTCGGACAGGGGATCTCCATTGGAGACCCAGTACTTC.

The chain joins TRBV11-2 to TRBJ2-3; 13 bases are shared with TRBD2. This CDR3 contains 16 residues. Germline V CDR1 and CDR2: SGHAT, FQNNGV. With 5 bases clipped from V and 0 bases from J, the junction kept 2 bases outside the gene matches. CDR3 sequence: CASSVGLAGSTDTQYF. For the CDR3, the DNA is TGTGCCAGCAGCGTGGGACTAGCGGGGAGCACAGATACGCAGTATTTT.

The chain combines TRBV9 with TRBJ2-1; 8 positions match TRBD2. The CDR3 is made up of 14 amino acids. With 0 bases clipped from V and 9 bases from J, the junction kept 5 bases outside the gene matches. Germline CDR1 is SGDLS and CDR2 is YYNGEE. The CDR3: CASSVAMGLGEQFF. The CDR3, as DNA: TGTGCCAGCAGCGTAGCGATGGGACTAGGTGAGCAGTTCTTC.

V is TRBV6-6 and J is TRBJ1-4; D remains ambiguous. This CDR3 region has 16 residues. From germline, CDR1 is MNHNY and CDR2 SVGAGI (reference sequence). The germline V and J ends were trimmed by 4 bases and 0 bases, with 12 bases remaining between them. CDR3 loop: CASSSQSTATNEKLFF. CDR3 DNA: TGTGCCAGCAGTTCCCAGTCGACTGCAACTAATGAAAAACTGTTTTTT.

This clone was picked up a small number of times. V and J are TRBV30 and TRBJ2-3; 7 positions match TRBD2. The CDR3 loop spans 15 amino acids. Trimming at V came to 4 bases and at J to 4 bases, leaving 11 bases not matched to a gene. Germline CDR1 reads GTSNPN; CDR2 reads SVGIG (reference sequence). CDR3 region: CAWTKGAGEADTQYF. The CDR3 nucleotides are TGTGCCTGGACCAAAGGTGCGGGGGAGGCAGATACGCAGTATTTT. The entire variable domain, with the rest obtained from reference TRBV30 and TRBJ2-3, is as follows: SQTIHQWPATLVQPVGSPLSLECTVEGTSNPNLYWYRQAAGRGLQLLFYSVGIGQISSEVPQNLSASRPQDRQFILSSKKLLLSDSGFYLCAWTKGAGEADTQYFGPGTRLTVL.

A few counts support this clone. CDR3 amino acids: CASSFGTGEYNEQFF. The CDR3 bases are TGCGCCAGCAGCTTTGGGACGGGGGAGTACAATGAGCAGTTCTTC. The chain joins TRBV5-1 to TRBJ2-1; D is perhaps TRBD2 (6 bases). The CDR3 has 15 residues. V lost 2 bases and J lost 4, with 13 bases in between. Germline V CDR1 and CDR2: SGHRS, YFSETQ. The whole variable domain, filled in from reference TRBV5-1 and TRBJ2-1, reads KAGVTQTPRYLIKTRGQQVTLSCSPISGHRSVSWYQQTPGQGLQFLFEYFSETQRNKGNFPGRFSGRQFSNSRSEMNVSTLELGDSALYLCASSFGTGEYNEQFFGPGTRLTVL.

The count of this clone is one. The chain uses TRBV5-4 and TRBJ2-3, with D unclear. The CDR3 runs to 13 residues. CDR1 is SGHNT and CDR2 is YYREEE in the germline V gene (reference sequence). Deletions cut 1 base from V and 1 base from J, with 4 bases between. The CDR3 DNA reads as TGTGCCAGCAGCTTGTCAGGCACAGATACGCAGTATTTT. Translating it yields CASSLSGTDTQYF. The full variable domain, rest sourced from reference TRBV5-4 and TRBJ2-3, is ETGVTQSPTHLIKTRGQQVTLRCSSQSGHNTVSWYQQALGQGPQFIFQYYREEENGRGNFPPRFSGLQFPNYSSELNVNALELDDSALYLCASSLSGTDTQYFGPGTRLTVL.

The chain combines TRBV19 with TRBJ1-1; tentative D call: TRBD1 (6 bases). Germline CDR1 reads LNHDA; CDR2 reads SQIVND (reference sequence). This CDR3 has 13 amino acids. The V end lost 9 bases, the J end lost 0 bases, and 11 bases lay between the germline ends. The CDR3 DNA follows: TGTGCCAGCGCACAGGGCATGAACACTGAAGCTTTCTTT. This gives the protein CASAQGMNTEAFF. The full variable domain, its missing parts supplied by reference TRBV19 and TRBJ1-1, is DGGITQSPKYLFRKEGQNVTLSCEQNLNHDAMYWYRQDPGQGLRLIYYSQIVNDFQKGDIAEGYSVSREKKESFPLTVTSAQKNPTAFYLCASAQGMNTEAFFGQGTRLTVV.

This chain connects TRBV11-2 to TRBJ2-5; weak D call: TRBD2 (5 bases). Trimming took off 6 bases at V and 5 bases at J, with 10 bases between the two ends. In germline, CDR1 is SGHAT, CDR2 FQNNGV. The CDR3 length is 12 residues. CDR3: CASRTPGETQYF. CDR3 DNA: TGTGCCAGCAGAACGCCGGGGGAGACCCAGTACTTC. The entire variable domain, with the rest obtained from reference TRBV11-2 and TRBJ2-5, is as follows: EAGVAQSPRYKIIEKRQSVAFWCNPISGHATLYWYQQILGQGPKLLIQFQNNGVVDDSQLPKDRFSAERLKGVDSTLKIQPAKLEDSAVYLCASRTPGETQYFGPGTRLLVL.

This rearrangement joins TRBV5-1 to TRBJ2-7; TRBD2 is a possible D gene (6 bases). CDR1 and CDR2 from the germline V gene are SGHRS and YFSETQ. The CDR3 runs to 13 residues. V lost 4 bases, J lost 6 bases, and 14 bases lay in between. The CDR3 sequence is CASSGARGSEQYF. The CDR3 DNA follows: TGCGCCAGCAGCGGGGCGCGGGGTAGCGAGCAGTACTTC.

The chain links TRBV6-1 to TRBJ1-2; 9 nucleotides line up with TRBD1. The CDR3 has 15 residues. Germline V gene data show CDR1 as MNHNS and CDR2 as SASEGT. V shed 2 bases and J 11 bases; nucleotides not matched to a gene: 12. CDR3 loop: CASSELGTGFSPYTF. Here the CDR3 DNA reads TGTGCCAGCAGTGAATTAGGGACAGGGTTTTCCCCTTACACCTTC.

The chain combines TRBV21-1 with TRBJ2-1; the table assigns TRBD2, which was not confirmed against the DNA. TRBV21-1 is a documented pseudogene. The CDR3 is made up of 15 amino acids. CDR3 in DNA: TGTGCCAGCAGCTACCGGACTAGCGGCTACAATGAGCAGTTCTTC. Its translation is CASSYRTSGYNEQFF.

The V call is TRBV19, the J call TRBJ1-1; D possibly corresponds to TRBD1 (5 bases). Germline lookup yields CDR1 LNHDA and CDR2 SQIVND (reference sequence). The germline V and J ends were trimmed by 5 bases and 0 bases, with 13 bases remaining between them. The CDR3 consists of 15 residues. In DNA form, the CDR3 reads TGTGCCAGTAGTTTCCGACAGCTAATGAACACTGAAGCTTTCTTT. The encoded protein is CASSFRQLMNTEAFF.

As for this clone: Other DNA sequences of this sample code for an identical CDR3. The chain employs TRBV5-1 and TRBJ1-1, with D possibly matching TRBD1 (5 bases). CDR1 is SGHRS and CDR2 is YFSETQ in the germline V gene. There are 14 residues in the CDR3. Trimming cost V 0 bases and J 4 bases, with 10 bases left between them. CDR3 DNA sequence: TGCGCCAGCAGCTTGGGTCAGGGTGGCACTGAAGCTTTCTTT. It codes for CASSLGQGGTEAFF.

CDR3 sequence (DNA): TGTGCCACCAGCAGAGATCCTGGCCAACAAGAGACCCAGTACTTC. Translation: CATSRDPGQQETQYF. J is TRBJ2-5 and V is TRBV15; D not certain. V lost 0 bases and J 2 bases, leaving 10 bases between the germline ends. The germline CDR1 and CDR2 sequences are LNHNV and YYDKDF (reference sequence). The CDR3 length is 15 residues.

The genes are TRBV7-9 and TRBJ2-5, with 7 bases identical to TRBD1. The CDR3 is made up of 15 amino acids. Per the germline V gene, CDR1 is SEHNR and CDR2 is FQNEAQ (reference sequence). J was trimmed by 4 bases and V by 5 bases; bases with no gene match: 10. The CDR3 bases are TGTGCCAGCAGCCATGACAGGGATAAGCCAGAGACCCAGTACTTC. Encoded protein: CASSHDRDKPETQYF. The full variable domain, completed using reference TRBV7-9 and TRBJ2-5, is DTGVSQNPRHKITKRGQNVTFRCDPISEHNRLYWYRQTLGQGPEFLTYFQNEAQLEKSRLLSDRFSAERPKGSFSTLEIQRTEQGDSAMYLCASSHDRDKPETQYFGPGTRLLVL.